This is a list of T cell receptor beta chains from one sample in a study of blood T cell repertoires in COVID-19. Profiling relied on immunoSEQ multiplex PCR, and the TCRdb table lists in-frame clones only, not all of them. The sample shows 150,000 to 250,000 clones, more than 75% of them seen only once. Sequencing was carried out using peripheral blood. These receptor sequences come from a middle-aged woman with COVID-19, enrolled during active disease. CDR3s include the opening cysteine and the closing phenylalanine or tryptophan. A D gene is named only where the DNA matches it firmly. Only part of the rows carry a size: once, few, many, or a class if the clone is expanded.

J gene | V gene | D gene | clone size | CDR3 DNA | CDR3 protein
TRBJ1-3 | TRBV6-1 | - | - | TGTGCCAGCAGTGACAGGGGAGTAGCTGGAAACACCATATATTTT | CASSDRGVAGNTIYF
TRBJ2-7 | TRBV10-2 | TRBD1 | - | TGCGCCAGCAGTGAATGGGACAGGGGGCCCTACTACTACGAGCAGTACTTC | CASSEWDRGPYYYEQYF
TRBJ1-5 | TRBV19 | TRBD1 | once | TGTGCCAGTAACCCCAACAACAGGGGGGCGAATCAGCCCCAGCATTTT | CASNPNNRGANQPQHF
TRBJ2-2 | TRBV5-4 | - | - | TGTGCCAGCAGCCTTCTAGCGACCGGGGAGCTGTTTTTT | CASSLLATGELFF
TRBJ2-3 | TRBV20-1 | TRBD2 | - | TGCAGTGCTAGCTATGGGACTAGTGAGTATTTT | CSASYGTSEYF
TRBJ1-4 | TRBV3-1/TRBV3-2 | - | - | TGTGCCAGCAGCCGAATCGGGCAGGGCAGCGAAAAACTGTTTTTT | CASSRIGQGSEKLFF
TRBJ1-2 | TRBV7-2 | TRBD1 | once | TGTGCCAGCAGCCAAGATGCCGGACAGGGCTATGGCTACACCTTC | CASSQDAGQGYGYTF
TRBJ2-2 | TRBV4-3 | - | - | TGCGCCAGCAGCCAAGATAGAGGACTCACCGGGGAGCTGTTTTTT | CASSQDRGLTGELFF
TRBJ2-3 | TRBV7-3 | TRBD1 | - | TGTGCCAGCAGCTCCCGGACAGGGGGAGCAGATACGCAGTATTTT | CASSSRTGGADTQYF
TRBJ2-3 | TRBV15 | - | - | TGTGCCACCAGCAGAGGAGCTTTCGCAGATACGCAGTATTTT | CATSRGAFADTQYF